This T cell receptor beta chain was documented in a study of blood T cell repertoires in COVID-19. Whole-study context: Sources were T cells, B-cell-depleted T cells, or PBMCs; the material itself was cDNA or gDNA.

The repertoire was sequenced with immunoSEQ multiplex PCR; TCRdb's copy has only in-frame clones and lacks some. Of hundreds of thousands of clones detected, under 90% appear once; the ten largest clones hold about 2.5%. This CDR3 contains 15 residues. The germline V gene encodes CDR1 SGHNT and CDR2 YYREEE (reference sequence). The V and J ends lost 4 bases and 3 bases, in that order; junction bases with no gene match: 6. The gene calls are TRBV5-4 and TRBJ1-5; 8 nucleotides match TRBD1. Sequenced input: peripheral blood. The TCR sequence derives from a woman aged 40 to 50 with active or convalescent COVID-19. CDR3 nucleotide sequence: TGTGCCAGCAGCACCGGACAGGGCAACAATCAGCCCCAGCATTTT. It encodes CASSTGQGNNQPQHF.